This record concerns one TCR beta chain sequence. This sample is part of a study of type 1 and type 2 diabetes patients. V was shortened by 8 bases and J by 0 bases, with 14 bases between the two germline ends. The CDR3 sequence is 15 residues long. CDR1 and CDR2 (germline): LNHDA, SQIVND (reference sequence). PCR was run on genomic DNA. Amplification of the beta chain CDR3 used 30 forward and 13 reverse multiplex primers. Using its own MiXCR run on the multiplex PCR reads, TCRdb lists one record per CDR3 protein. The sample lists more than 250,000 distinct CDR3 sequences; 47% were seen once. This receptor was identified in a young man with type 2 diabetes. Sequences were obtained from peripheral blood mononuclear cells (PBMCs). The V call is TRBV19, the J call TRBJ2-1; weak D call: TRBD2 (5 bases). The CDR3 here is CASGDKRSSYNEQFF. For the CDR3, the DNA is TGTGCCAGTGGAGACAAGCGGAGCTCCTACAATGAGCAGTTCTTC.